This T cell receptor beta chain stems from a study of blood T cell repertoires in COVID-19. Germline loops: CDR1 SGHKS, CDR2 YYEKEE (reference sequence). The CDR3 spans 16 residues. The V segment lost 3 bases and the J segment 2 bases; nucleotides outside the gene matches: 7. Clones were read by immunoSEQ multiplex PCR, and TCRdb kept only the in-frame ones, dropping some. The top ten hold 5.5% to 6% of the sample, which has about 250,000 clones, roughly 86% seen once. Material: peripheral blood. This chain connects TRBV5-5 to TRBJ2-5; 10 nucleotides match TRBD2. The receptor's source is a woman of 80 years or more with COVID-19, enrolled during active disease. This CDR3 reads CASSWALAGQQETQYF. The CDR3 nucleotides are TGTGCCAGCAGCTGGGCACTAGCGGGGCAACAAGAGACCCAGTACTTC.